The 8 T cell receptor beta chains below were found in one sample sequenced in a study of T cells after yellow fever vaccination. TCRdb re-called the 5' RACE reads with MiXCR, one entry per CDR3 protein. The sample holds about 69,000 distinct CDR3 sequences, approximately 5% seen once. The specimen was CD4+ T cells sorted from PBMCs, collected around 15 days after the first yellow fever vaccination. These TCRs come from a man between 18 and 35 years old who received the YFV17D yellow fever vaccine.

This chain joins TRBV11-3 and TRBJ2-2; D perhaps matches TRBD1 (6 bases). This CDR3 region has 17 residues. Trimming cost V 0 bases and J 0 bases, with 11 bases left between them. CDR1 SGHNT and CDR2 YENEEA come from the germline V gene. CDR3 bases: TGTGCCAGCAGCTTAGAGGTGGGACATTCGAACACCGGGGAGCTGTTTTTT. Translating gives CASSLEVGHSNTGELFF. The full variable domain, in which reference TRBV11-3 and TRBJ2-2 provide the parts outside the CDR3, is EAGVVQSPRYKIIEKKQPVAFWCNPISGHNTLYWYLQNLGQGPELLIRYENEEAVDDSQLPKDRFSAERLKGVDSTLKIQPAELGDSAVYLCASSLEVGHSNTGELFFGEGSRLTVL.

The V call is TRBV12-3 or TRBV12-4, the J call TRBJ1-1, with unresolved D. The ends were cut back, 4 bases at V and 1 base at J, with 10 bases in the middle. The CDR3 loop spans 14 amino acids. CDR3 nucleotides: TGTGCCAGCAGTTACCTTCCGAGGAACACTGAAGCTTTCTTT. It specifies CASSYLPRNTEAFF.

This clonotype was counted ten times or more. The chain is built from TRBV5-1 and TRBJ1-6, with D possibly being TRBD1 (6 bases). Trimming took 4 bases from V and 5 from J, leaving 13 bases between them. The CDR3 loop spans 15 amino acids. Germline V gene sequence: CDR1 SGHRS, CDR2 YFSETQ. DNA of the CDR3: TGCGCCAGCAGCGCCACGACAGGAGATAATTCACCCCTCCACTTT. It translates to CASSATTGDNSPLHF.

Worth noting for this clonotype: A much more abundant neighbour one base away suggests this may be a read error. The genes are TRBV3-1 and TRBJ2-3; a possible D gene is TRBD1 (5 bases). The CDR3 has 18 amino acids. CDR1 is LGHDT and CDR2 is YNNKEL in the germline V gene (reference sequence). The ends were cut back, 0 bases at V and 6 bases at J, with 22 bases in the middle. The CDR3 region has the DNA TGTGCCAGCAGCCAAGAGGGGCCCACCCGCTTACCCGGGGATACGCAGTATTTT. Residues: CASSQEGPTRLPGDTQYF.

This clonotype was observed many times. The rearrangement joins TRBV5-1 to TRBJ1-1; 11 bases line up with TRBD1. Trimming at V came to 1 base and at J to 4 bases, leaving 3 bases not matched to a gene. Germline V gives CDR1 SGHRS, CDR2 YFSETQ. The CDR3 spans 15 residues. CDR3 in amino acids: CASSLMGQGGTEAFF. The CDR3, as DNA: TGCGCCAGCAGCTTGATGGGACAGGGGGGCACTGAAGCTTTCTTT.

This clonotype has a count of ten or more. The CDR3 DNA reads TGCGCCAGCAGCTTGGGCAGGGGCACTGAAGCTTTCTTT. Translation: CASSLGRGTEAFF. The J gene is TRBJ1-1, the V gene TRBV5-1, with a weak D call TRBD1 (6 bases). Germline CDR1 is SGHRS and CDR2 is YFSETQ. The CDR3 has 13 amino acids. Trimming left V 0 bases short and J 4 bases short, with 7 bases between.

This clonotype was seen many times. The gene calls are TRBV7-9 and TRBJ2-1; D may be TRBD1 (6 bases). Germline lookup yields CDR1 SEHNR and CDR2 FQNEAQ (reference sequence). Trimming removed 7 bases from V and 2 bases from J, with 18 bases in between. The CDR3 consists of 16 residues. The DNA for the CDR3 is TGTGCCAGCAACCGGACCGGGACAAAAACCTACAATGAGCAGTTCTTC. It translates to CASNRTGTKTYNEQFF.

In its sample, this clonotype was seen many times. The V call is TRBV11-3, the J call TRBJ2-1, with 7 bases fitting TRBD2. The V and J ends lost 3 bases and 8 bases, in that order; junction bases with no gene match: 4. Germline CDR1 SGHNT, CDR2 YENEEA. The CDR3 spans 13 residues. CDR3 nucleotide sequence: TGTGCCAGCAGCTTGGGAGGGGTTGATGAGCAGTTCTTC. Encoded protein: CASSLGGVDEQFF.